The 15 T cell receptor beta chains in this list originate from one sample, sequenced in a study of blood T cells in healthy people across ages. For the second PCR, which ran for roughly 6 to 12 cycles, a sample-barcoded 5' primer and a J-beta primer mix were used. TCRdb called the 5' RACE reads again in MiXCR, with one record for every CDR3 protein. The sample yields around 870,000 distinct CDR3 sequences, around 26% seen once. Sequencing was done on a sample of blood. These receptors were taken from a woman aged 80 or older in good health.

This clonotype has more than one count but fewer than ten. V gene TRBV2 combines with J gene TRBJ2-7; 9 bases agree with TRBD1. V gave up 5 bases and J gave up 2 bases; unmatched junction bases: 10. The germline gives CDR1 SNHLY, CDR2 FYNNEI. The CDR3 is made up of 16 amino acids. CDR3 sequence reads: CASSTGTGRRPYEQYF. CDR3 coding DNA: TGTGCCAGCAGTACCGGGACAGGGCGTCGTCCCTACGAGCAGTACTTC.

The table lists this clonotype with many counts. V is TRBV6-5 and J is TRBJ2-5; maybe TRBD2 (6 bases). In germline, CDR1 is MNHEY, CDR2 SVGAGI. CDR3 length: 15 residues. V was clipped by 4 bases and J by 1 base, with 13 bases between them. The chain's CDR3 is CASSFTSGSQETQYF. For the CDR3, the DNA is TGTGCCAGCAGTTTCACATCCGGGAGCCAAGAGACCCAGTACTTC.

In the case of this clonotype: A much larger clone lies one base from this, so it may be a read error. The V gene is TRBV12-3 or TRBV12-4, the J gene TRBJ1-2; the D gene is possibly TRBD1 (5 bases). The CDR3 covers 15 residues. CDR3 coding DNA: TGTGCCTGCAGTCTGAGGACTGGGGGAAACTATGGCTACACCTTC. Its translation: CACSLRTGGNYGYTF.

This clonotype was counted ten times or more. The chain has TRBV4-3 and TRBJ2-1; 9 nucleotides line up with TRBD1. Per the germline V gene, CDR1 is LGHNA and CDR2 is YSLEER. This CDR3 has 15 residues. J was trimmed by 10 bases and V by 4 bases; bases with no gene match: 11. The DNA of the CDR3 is TGCGCCAGCAGCCTAAGGACAGGGGCAAGAGGCGAGCAGTTCTTC. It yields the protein CASSLRTGARGEQFF.

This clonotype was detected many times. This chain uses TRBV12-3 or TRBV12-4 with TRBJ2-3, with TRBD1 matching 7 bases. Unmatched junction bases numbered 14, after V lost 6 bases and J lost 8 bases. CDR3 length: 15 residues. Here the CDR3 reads CASSPDNRGGGTQYF. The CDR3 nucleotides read TGTGCCAGCAGCCCAGATAACAGGGGTGGTGGTACGCAGTATTTT.

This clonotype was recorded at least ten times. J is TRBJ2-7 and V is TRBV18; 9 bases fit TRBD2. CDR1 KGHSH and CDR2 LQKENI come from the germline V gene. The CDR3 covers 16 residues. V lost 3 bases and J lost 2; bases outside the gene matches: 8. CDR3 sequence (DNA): TGTGCCAGCTCACCGGGGCGGGGGGGCCATCCCTACGAGCAGTACTTC. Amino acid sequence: CASSPGRGGHPYEQYF.

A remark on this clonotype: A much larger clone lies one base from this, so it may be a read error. The CDR3 bases are TGCAGTGCTAGACAGGGTGTAGGAAGTAGAGAGACCCAGTTCTTC. Translated, it gives CSARQGVGSRETQFF. The chain carries TRBV20-1 and TRBJ2-1; tentative D call: TRBD1 (5 bases). This CDR3 region has 15 residues. Trimming removed 2 bases from V and 13 bases from J, with 24 bases in between. CDR1 is DFQATT, CDR2 SNEGSKA, per germline (reference sequence).

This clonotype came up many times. In DNA, the CDR3 is TGTGCCAGCAATTTCGATAACGGCCTCACAGATACGCAGTATTTT. Amino acids: CASNFDNGLTDTQYF. The genes are TRBV6-2 or TRBV6-3 and TRBJ2-3; unclear D gene. The germline V gene encodes CDR1 MNHEY and CDR2 SVGEGT. Trimming took off 7 bases at V and 2 bases at J, with 16 bases between the two ends. The CDR3 totals 15 residues.

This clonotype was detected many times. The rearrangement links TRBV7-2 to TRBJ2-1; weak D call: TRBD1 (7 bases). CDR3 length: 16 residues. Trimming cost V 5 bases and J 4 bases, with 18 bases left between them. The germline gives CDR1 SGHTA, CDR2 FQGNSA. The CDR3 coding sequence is TGTGCCAGCAGCCGACGAAGACAGGGAGGATACAATGAGCAGTTCTTC. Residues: CASSRRRQGGYNEQFF.

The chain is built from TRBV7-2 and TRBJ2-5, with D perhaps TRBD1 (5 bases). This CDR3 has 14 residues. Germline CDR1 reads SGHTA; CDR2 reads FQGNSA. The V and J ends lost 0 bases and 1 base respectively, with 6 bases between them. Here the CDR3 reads CTSSLAGAQETQYF. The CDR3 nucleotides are TGTACCAGCAGCTTAGCAGGGGCCCAAGAGACCCAGTACTTC.

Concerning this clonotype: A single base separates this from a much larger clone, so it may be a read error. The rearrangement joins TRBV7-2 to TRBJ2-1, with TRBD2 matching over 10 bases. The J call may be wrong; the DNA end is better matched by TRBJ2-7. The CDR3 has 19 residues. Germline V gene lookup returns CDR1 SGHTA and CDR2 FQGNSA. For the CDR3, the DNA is TGTGCCAGCAGCTTAGCGGGTAGCGGGGGGCCCAGCTCCTACAATGAGCAGTACTTC. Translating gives CASSLAGSGGPSSYNEQYF.

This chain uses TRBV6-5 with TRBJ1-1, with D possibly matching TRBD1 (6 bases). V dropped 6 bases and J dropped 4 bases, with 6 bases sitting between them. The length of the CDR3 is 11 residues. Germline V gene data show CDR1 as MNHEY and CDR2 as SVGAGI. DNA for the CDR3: TGTGCCAGCAGGGACAGCACTGAAGCTTTCTTT. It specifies CASRDSTEAFF.

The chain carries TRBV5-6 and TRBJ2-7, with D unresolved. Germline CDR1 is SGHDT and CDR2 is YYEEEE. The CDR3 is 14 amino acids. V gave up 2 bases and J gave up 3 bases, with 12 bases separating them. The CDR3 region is CASSFTRGVYEQYF. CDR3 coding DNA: TGTGCCAGCAGCTTTACGAGAGGAGTCTACGAGCAGTACTTC.

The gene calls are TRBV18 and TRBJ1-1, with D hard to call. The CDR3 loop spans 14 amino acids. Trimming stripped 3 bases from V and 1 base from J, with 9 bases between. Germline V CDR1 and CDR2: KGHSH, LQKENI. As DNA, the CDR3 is TGTGCCAGCTCACCCGGGATTACGAACACTGAAGCTTTCTTT. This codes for CASSPGITNTEAFF.

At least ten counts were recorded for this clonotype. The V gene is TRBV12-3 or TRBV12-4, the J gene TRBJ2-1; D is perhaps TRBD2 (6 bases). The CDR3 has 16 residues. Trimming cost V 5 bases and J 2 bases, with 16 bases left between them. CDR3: CASSAPRDSPYNEQFF. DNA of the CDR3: TGTGCCAGCAGTGCACCCCGGGACTCACCCTACAATGAGCAGTTCTTC.